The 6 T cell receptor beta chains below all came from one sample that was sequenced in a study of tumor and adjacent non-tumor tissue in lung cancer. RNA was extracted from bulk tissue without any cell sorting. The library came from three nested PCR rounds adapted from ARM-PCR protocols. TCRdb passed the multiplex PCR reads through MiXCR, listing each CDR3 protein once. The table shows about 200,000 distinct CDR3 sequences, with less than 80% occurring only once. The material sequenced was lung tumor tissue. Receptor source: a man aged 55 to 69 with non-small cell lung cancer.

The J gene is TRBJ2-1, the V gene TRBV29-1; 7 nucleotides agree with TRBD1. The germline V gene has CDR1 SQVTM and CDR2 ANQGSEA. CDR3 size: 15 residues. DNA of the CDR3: TGCTGCGCCCGGACAGGCCGTAGCTCCTACAATGAGCAGTTCTTC. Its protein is CCARTGRSSYNEQFF.

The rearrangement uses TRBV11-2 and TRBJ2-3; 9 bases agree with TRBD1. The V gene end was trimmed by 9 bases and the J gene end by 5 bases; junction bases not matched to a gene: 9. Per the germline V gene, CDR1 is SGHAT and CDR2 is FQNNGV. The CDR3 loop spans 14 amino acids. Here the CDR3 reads CASTPTTGGDTQYF. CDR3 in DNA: TGTGCCAGTACCCCCACGACAGGGGGAGATACGCAGTATTTT.

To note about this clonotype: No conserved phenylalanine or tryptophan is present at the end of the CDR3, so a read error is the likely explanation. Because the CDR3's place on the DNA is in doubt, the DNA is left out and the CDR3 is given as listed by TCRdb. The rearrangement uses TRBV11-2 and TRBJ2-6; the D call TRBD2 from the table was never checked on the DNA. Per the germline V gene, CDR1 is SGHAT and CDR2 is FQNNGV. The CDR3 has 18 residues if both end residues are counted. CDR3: CASSPTSGGATGANVLIL.

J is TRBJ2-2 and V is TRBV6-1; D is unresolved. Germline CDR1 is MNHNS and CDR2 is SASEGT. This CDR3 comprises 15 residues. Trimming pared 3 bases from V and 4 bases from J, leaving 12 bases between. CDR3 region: CASSELGRITGELFF. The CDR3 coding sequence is TGTGCCAGCAGTGAGCTTGGACGGATCACCGGGGAGCTGTTTTTT.

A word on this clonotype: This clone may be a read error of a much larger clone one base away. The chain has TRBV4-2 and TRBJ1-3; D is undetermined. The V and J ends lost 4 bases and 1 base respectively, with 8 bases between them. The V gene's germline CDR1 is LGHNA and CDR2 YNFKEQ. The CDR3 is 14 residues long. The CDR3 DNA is TGTGCCAGCAGCCCAAGCGAGTCTGGAAACACCATATATTTT. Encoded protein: CASSPSESGNTIYF.

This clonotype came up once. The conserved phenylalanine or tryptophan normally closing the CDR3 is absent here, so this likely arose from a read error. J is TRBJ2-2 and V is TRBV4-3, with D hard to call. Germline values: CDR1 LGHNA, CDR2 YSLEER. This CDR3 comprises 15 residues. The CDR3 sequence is CASSQWAENTRELFC. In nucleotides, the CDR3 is TGCGCCAGCAGCCAATGGGCCGAGAACACCAGGGAGCTGTTTTGT.